A single sample gave rise to the 5 T cell receptor beta chains below, sequenced in a study of control samples from healthy donors and cancer patients (dated by TCRdb to the early 2020s). Library preparation was by the immunoSEQ multiplex PCR assay. TCRdb obtained this table from immuneACCESS and retained in-frame rearrangements with V and J assigned. These tables miss some clones; where compared with another copy, unresolved V genes account for less than half of the shortfall, and the remainder is unexplained. The sample table lists about 160,000 clones, just under 95% of them with a count of one. The ten largest clones capture roughly 3.9% of the sample. Sequenced: blood. These receptors all stem from a woman aged 55-75 years in good health.

This sequence joins TRBV6-4 and TRBJ1-1; D remains unclear. The CDR3 is 13 amino acids. Germline CDR1 and CDR2: MRHNA and SNTAGT. V shed 8 bases and J shed 4 bases, with 14 bases lying between them. The CDR3 nucleotides read TGTGCCAGCGGGGTCGGGATGGGCACTGAAGCTTTCTTT. Its translation: CASGVGMGTEAFF.

The chain recombines TRBV6-5 with TRBJ2-5; D is uncertain. Germline assignment: CDR1 MNHEY and CDR2 SVGAGI. Trimming stripped 9 bases from V and 1 base from J, with 12 bases between. This CDR3 region has 13 residues. CDR3 in DNA: TGTGCCAGTGGTCTAAGACTCCAAGAGACCCAGTACTTC. Protein product: CASGLRLQETQYF.

The chain is built from TRBV5-1 and TRBJ2-2, with TRBD1 identical over 10 bases. The CDR3 loop spans 16 amino acids. J gave up 3 bases and V 4 bases, and 6 bases lay outside the gene matches. Germline values: CDR1 SGHRS, CDR2 YFSETQ. DNA for the CDR3: TGCGCCAGCAGCGGGGGACAGGGGACTTACACCGGGGAGCTGTTTTTT. It specifies CASSGGQGTYTGELFF.

The J gene is TRBJ1-2, the V gene TRBV6-5, with 10 bases lining up with TRBD1. Germline V gene lookup returns CDR1 MNHEY and CDR2 SVGAGI. Trimming cost V 5 bases and J 4 bases; bases outside gene matches: 7. This CDR3 spans 15 amino acids. Here the CDR3 DNA reads TGTGCCAGCAGTCCAGACAGGGGGCAGGTCTATGGCTACACCTTC. Amino acid sequence: CASSPDRGQVYGYTF.

The chain recombines TRBV5-4 with TRBJ2-5; D not resolved. The germline CDR1 and CDR2 sequences are SGHNT and YYREEE (reference sequence). There are 14 residues in the CDR3. V was clipped by 1 base and J by 3 bases, with 10 bases between them. The CDR3 bases are TGTGCCAGCAGCTTGCTCCAGACGGAAGAGACCCAGTACTTC. Translating gives CASSLLQTEETQYF.